These 26 T cell receptor beta chains came from one sample sequenced in a study of blood T cell repertoires in COVID-19. Clones were read by immunoSEQ multiplex PCR, and TCRdb kept only the in-frame ones, dropping some. The profile shows approximately 250,000 clones, around nine tenths of them singletons. The sequencing sample was made of peripheral blood. The receptor source for this set is a man aged 40-49 years with active or convalescent COVID-19.

The chain uses TRBV6-6 and TRBJ1-1; 8 bases align to TRBD1. The CDR3 contains 16 residues. The trim removed 1 base at V and 1 base at J, leaving 5 bases unmatched. CDR1 and CDR2 from the germline V gene are MNHNY and SVGAGI (reference sequence). CDR3 sequence: CASSYWAGTGNTEAFF. The CDR3 nucleotides read TGTGCCAGCAGTTACTGGGCCGGGACAGGGAACACTGAAGCTTTCTTT.

This clone has a handful of counts. V gene TRBV5-1 combines with J gene TRBJ1-2; TRBD1 is a possible D gene (6 bases). V was shortened by 7 bases and J by 0 bases, with 16 bases between the two germline ends. The CDR3 is made up of 15 amino acids. Germline CDR1 is SGHRS and CDR2 is YFSETQ. The CDR3 nucleotides are TGCGCCAGCCGGACAGATCTCGGTTCTAACTATGGCTACACCTTC. Translation: CASRTDLGSNYGYTF.

Notes on this clone: A read error may account for a junction end that differs from germline. The V and J genes are TRBV6-1 and TRBJ1-6; D not resolved. Germline V lookup: CDR1 MNHNS, CDR2 SASEGT. The CDR3 runs 11 residues. The CDR3 protein is CASSEWAQSRF. In nucleotides, the CDR3 is TGTGCCAGCAGTGAATGGGCGCAGAGCCGATTT.

J is TRBJ2-1 and V is TRBV4-2; D might be TRBD1 (6 bases). V dropped 3 bases and J dropped 7 bases, with 10 bases sitting between them. The V gene's germline CDR1 is LGHNA and CDR2 YNFKEQ. The CDR3 consists of 13 residues. For the CDR3, the DNA is TGTGCCAGCAGCCAGTACAGGGAAAATGAGCAGTTCTTC. Amino acid sequence: CASSQYRENEQFF.

The V and J genes are TRBV30 and TRBJ2-1; the D is unclear. Germline CDR1 GTSNPN, CDR2 SVGIG (reference sequence). The CDR3 is 12 amino acids. V lost 1 base to trimming and J lost 7 bases, with 8 bases between them. CDR3 sequence: CAWSASRNEQFF. CDR3 sequence (DNA): TGTGCCTGGAGTGCCTCTAGGAATGAGCAGTTCTTC.

The chain carries TRBV10-3 and TRBJ2-1, with 11 bases matching TRBD2. Germline trimming cut 6 bases from V and 10 bases from J; bases unmatched to any gene: 5. The CDR3 spans 13 residues. Per germline, CDR1 ENHRY and CDR2 SYGVKD. The CDR3 region is CAIRPSGGPEQFF. CDR3 DNA: TGTGCCATCAGGCCTAGCGGGGGGCCCGAGCAGTTCTTC.

CDR3 nucleotide sequence: TGTGCCAGCAGCCAAGAGAGGGGGACAGGGACGGGCACTGAAGCTTTCTTT. It specifies CASSQERGTGTGTEAFF. V usage is TRBV3-1 (or the pseudogene TRBV3-2) and J usage is TRBJ1-1; 9 bases are shared with TRBD1. Germline CDR1 and CDR2: LGHDT and YNNKEL (reference sequence). The CDR3 sequence is 17 residues long. V was pared by 0 bases and J by 4 bases, with 9 bases of the junction left unmatched.

V gene TRBV6-5 combines with J gene TRBJ1-1; D is possibly TRBD1 (6 bases). V was pared by 6 bases and J by 7 bases, with 15 bases between. This CDR3 contains 13 residues. Germline CDR1 and CDR2: MNHEY and SVGAGI. The CDR3 protein is CASRLQGISEAFF. As DNA, the CDR3 is TGTGCCAGCAGATTACAGGGAATTAGTGAAGCTTTCTTT.

CDR3 DNA sequence: TGCGCCAGCAGCCCGAGGGGGCCTGAAAAACTGTTTTTT. Translating it yields CASSPRGPEKLFF. The chain carries TRBV5-1 and TRBJ1-4; TRBD1 agrees at 7 bases. The length of the CDR3 is 13 residues. V lost 4 bases to trimming and J lost 7 bases; unmatched junction nucleotides: 4. Per the germline V gene, CDR1 is SGHRS and CDR2 is YFSETQ.

The chain carries TRBV11-3 and TRBJ2-5; tentative D call: TRBD1 (6 bases). The length of the CDR3 is 17 residues. Trimming took off 1 base at V and 5 bases at J, with 20 bases between the two ends. Germline CDR1 reads SGHNT; CDR2 reads YENEEA. CDR3 residues: CASSLATSGTKGETQYF. In nucleotides, the CDR3 is TGTGCCAGCAGCTTAGCTACCTCCGGGACAAAGGGGGAGACCCAGTACTTC.

J is TRBJ1-1 and V is TRBV5-4; maybe TRBD1 (6 bases). The CDR3 loop spans 13 amino acids. Trimming took off 4 bases at V and 6 bases at J, with 13 bases between the two ends. Germline V gives CDR1 SGHNT, CDR2 YYREEE (reference sequence). CDR3 in amino acids: CASSLTGIPEAFF. CDR3 DNA: TGTGCCAGCAGCCTTACAGGGATACCTGAAGCTTTCTTT.

The CDR3 sequence is CARSLASSGSNEQFF. DNA for the CDR3: TGTGCCAGAAGCTTGGCGTCTAGCGGGAGCAATGAGCAGTTCTTC. The chain joins TRBV5-3 to TRBJ2-1; 10 bases align to TRBD2. TRBV5-3 belongs to the ORF category, with a function that is uncertain. Unmatched junction bases numbered 3, after V lost 0 bases and J lost 6 bases. The CDR3 extends over 15 amino acids.

V usage is TRBV6-6 and J usage is TRBJ1-2; perhaps TRBD1 as D (5 bases). Per germline, CDR1 MNHNY and CDR2 SVGAGI (reference sequence). V lost 6 bases, J lost 8 bases, and 19 bases lay in between. The CDR3 has 14 residues. CDR3 region: CASSPGTQGHGYTF. DNA of the CDR3: TGTGCCAGCAGCCCCGGGACTCAAGGACACGGCTACACCTTC.

The chain joins TRBV24-1 to TRBJ2-7, with 8 bases fitting TRBD1. CDR3 length: 14 residues. The V gene end was trimmed by 6 bases and the J gene end by 2 bases; junction bases not matched to a gene: 5. CDR1 KGHDR and CDR2 SFDVKD come from the germline V gene. The CDR3 spells CATSKGQGTYEQYF. The DNA of the CDR3 is TGTGCCACCAGTAAAGGACAGGGAACCTACGAGCAGTACTTC.

J is TRBJ2-7 and V is TRBV7-8; D gene unclear. Deletions cut 0 bases from V and 2 bases from J, with 5 bases between. CDR1 SGHVS and CDR2 FQNEAQ come from the germline V gene. This CDR3 contains 13 residues. In DNA, the CDR3 is TGTGCCAGCAGCTTAGCGGCGGCCTACGAGCAGTACTTC. Translated, it gives CASSLAAAYEQYF.

The chain employs TRBV12-3 or TRBV12-4 and TRBJ1-2; a weak D match, TRBD1 (6 bases). V gave up 1 base and J gave up 6 bases, with 6 bases separating them. The CDR3 has 12 amino acids. CDR3 residues: CASSLEGDGYTF. CDR3 sequence (DNA): TGTGCCAGCAGTTTAGAGGGGGATGGCTACACCTTC.

This clone was picked up one time. The chain couples TRBV5-1 to TRBJ1-6; a weak D match, TRBD1 (5 bases). V was trimmed by 3 bases and J by 7 bases, leaving 17 bases between them. The CDR3 spans 16 residues. The V gene's germline CDR1 is SGHRS and CDR2 YFSETQ. The CDR3 sequence: CASSSPGSGGNSPLHF. CDR3 nucleotide sequence: TGCGCCAGCAGCTCCCCGGGGTCGGGGGGAAATTCACCCCTCCACTTT. Full variable domain (remainder filled in from reference TRBV5-1 and TRBJ1-6): KAGVTQTPRYLIKTRGQQVTLSCSPISGHRSVSWYQQTPGQGLQFLFEYFSETQRNKGNFPGRFSGRQFSNSRSEMNVSTLELGDSALYLCASSSPGSGGNSPLHFGNGTRLTVT.

This chain connects TRBV7-2 to TRBJ2-3, with 9 bases fitting TRBD2. CDR3 size: 16 residues. Germline V CDR1 and CDR2: SGHTA, FQGNSA. V was clipped by 3 bases and J by 5 bases; unmatched bases: 9. The CDR3 coding sequence is TGTGCCAGCAGCTTGGTGGCGGGAGGGCAGGGAGATACGCAGTATTTT. As protein: CASSLVAGGQGDTQYF.

The rearrangement links TRBV7-9 to TRBJ2-5; 7 bases agree with TRBD1. With V trimmed by 7 bases and J by 1 base, 6 bases remained unmatched. CDR1 SEHNR and CDR2 FQNEAQ come from the germline V gene (reference sequence). This CDR3 region has 14 residues. The CDR3 here is CASTPGQIQETQYF. The CDR3 nucleotides read TGTGCCAGCACCCCGGGACAGATCCAAGAGACCCAGTACTTC.

This chain links TRBV19 with TRBJ1-6, with a weak D call TRBD1 (6 bases). CDR1 LNHDA and CDR2 SQIVND come from the germline V gene (reference sequence). This CDR3 has 14 residues. Trimming shortened V by 9 bases and J by 7 bases, and 16 bases separated the two germline ends. Here the CDR3 reads CASEGGKRNSPLHF. The CDR3 DNA sequence: TGTGCCAGCGAGGGGGGGAAGAGGAATTCACCCCTCCACTTT.

The chain links TRBV14 to TRBJ2-1; TRBD1 is a possible D gene (6 bases). The CDR3 length is 15 residues. Trimming pared 1 base from V and 6 bases from J, leaving 13 bases between. Germline CDR1 reads SGHDN; CDR2 reads FVKESK. The CDR3 loop reads CASSQVDLGGNEQFF. CDR3 bases: TGTGCCAGCAGCCAAGTGGACCTAGGGGGCAATGAGCAGTTCTTC.

This clone was seen only a few times. This chain joins TRBV6-1 and TRBJ1-1; tentative D call: TRBD1 (5 bases). CDR3 length: 13 residues. Germline CDR1 and CDR2: MNHNS and SASEGT. The V end was cut by 0 bases, the J end by 3 bases, with 5 bases between. For the CDR3, the DNA is TGTGCCAGCAGTGAAGCAGGGGACACTGAAGCTTTCTTT. Translation gives CASSEAGDTEAFF.

The V and J genes are TRBV24-1 and TRBJ2-3; TRBD1 agrees at 8 bases. Germline assignment: CDR1 KGHDR and CDR2 SFDVKD. The CDR3 consists of 14 residues. V dropped 6 bases and J dropped 6; count of bases not matched to a gene: 7. In DNA, the CDR3 is TGTGCCACCAGTCGATCAGGGGGCCTGGATACGCAGTATTTT. Protein sequence: CATSRSGGLDTQYF.

The chain combines TRBV19 with TRBJ2-7; a possible D gene is TRBD1 (5 bases). From germline, CDR1 is LNHDA and CDR2 SQIVND (reference sequence). The CDR3 is made up of 14 amino acids. Trimming left V 4 bases short and J 5 bases short, with 15 bases between. CDR3 sequence (DNA): TGTGCCAGTAGTACGTTTTTTGGGGCGCACGAGCAGTACTTC. It is translated as CASSTFFGAHEQYF.

V usage is TRBV6-4 and J usage is TRBJ2-3, with TRBD2 matching 10 bases. The CDR3 runs to 15 residues. Trimming at V came to 9 bases and at J to 4 bases, leaving 10 bases not matched to a gene. Per the germline V gene, CDR1 is MRHNA and CDR2 is SNTAGT. The CDR3 sequence is CASRLTSGQADTQYF. As DNA, the CDR3 is TGTGCCAGTCGACTGACTAGCGGGCAGGCAGATACGCAGTATTTT.

This chain joins TRBV9 and TRBJ1-1; unclear D gene. CDR1 is SGDLS, CDR2 YYNGEE, per germline. Trimming cost V 2 bases and J 5 bases, with 7 bases left between them. The CDR3 is made up of 12 amino acids. The CDR3 DNA reads as TGTGCCAGCAGCGTCGGAGAAACTGAAGCTTTCTTT. Translated: CASSVGETEAFF.